This record looks at one T cell receptor (beta chain) sequence and its context. Its antigen is undetermined. The record originates from a study of TIL therapy for anti-PD-1-resistant metastatic lung cancer. Study context: Most patients had lung adenocarcinoma. Study findings and constraints: This highly selected cohort may not generalize to typical lung cancer patients. After infusion, TIL clonotypes partly replaced peripheral T cells and declined over months.

Time point given: pre-treatment sample, taken before nivolumab and TIL therapy. The V gene lost 8 bases and the J gene lost 5 bases, with 6 bases spanning the gap. The CDR3 sequence is 11 residues long. Germline values: CDR1 SGHAT, CDR2 FQNNGV. Sequencing used immunoSEQ v3. TCRdb's copy holds only in-frame clones and misses some; the assay was immunoSEQ multiplex PCR. The repertoire holds some 16,000 clones, 70% to 80% seen once, with approximately 40% in the top ten. The V call is TRBV11-2, the J call TRBJ2-2; D not resolved. This clonotype was sampled from a person between 25 and 79 years old with non-small cell lung cancer. Sequencing used blood, obtained at baseline. CDR3 bases: TGTGCCAGCTCCAGGACCGGGGAGCTGTTTTTT. This gives the protein CASSRTGELFF.